This T cell receptor (beta chain) was retrieved from a study of graft-versus-host responses after intestinal transplantation. The wider study: Recipients received multivisceral, liver-intestinal, or isolated intestinal transplants. Tacrolimus and steroids were given for roughly 3 years to all recipients after anti-thymocyte globulin induction.

The study's findings and limits: GvH clones detected in recipient marrow included some appearing first in ileum or blood. Early post-transplant HvG declines showed an association with peak circulating GvH clone levels.

Regarding this clone: As yet, its antigen is unknown.

V was clipped by 6 bases and J by 1 base, with 18 bases between them. This CDR3 comprises 16 residues. Germline CDR1 and CDR2: MNHEY and SMNVEV (reference sequence). Profiling relied on immunoSEQ multiplex PCR, and the TCRdb table lists in-frame clones only, not all of them. The repertoire has 90,000 to 95,000 clones, 80% to 95% of them found once; the top ten carry 0.45% to 0.55%. The chain is built from TRBV27 and TRBJ1-1, with D possibly TRBD1 on 5 matching bases. The TCR originated in a human donor who received an intestinal transplant. Sequenced material: unstimulated CD8+ T cells sorted from spleen or lymph node cells, taken before intestinal transplant. The CDR3 is CASSLHAGLGNTEAFF. The CDR3 DNA follows: TGTGCCAGCAGCCTCCATGCAGGGTTGGGGAACACTGAAGCTTTCTTT.